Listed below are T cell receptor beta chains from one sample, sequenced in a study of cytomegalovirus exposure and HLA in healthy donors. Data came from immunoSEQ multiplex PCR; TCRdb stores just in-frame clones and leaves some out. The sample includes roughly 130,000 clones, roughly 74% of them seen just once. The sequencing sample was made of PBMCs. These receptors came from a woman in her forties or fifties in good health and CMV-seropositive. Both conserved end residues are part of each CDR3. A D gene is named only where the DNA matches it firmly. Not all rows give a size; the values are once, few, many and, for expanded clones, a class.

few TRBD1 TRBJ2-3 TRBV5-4 TGTGCCAGCAGCGCCCGGGACAGAACAGATACGCAGTATTTT CASSARDRTDTQYF
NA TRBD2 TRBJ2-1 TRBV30 TGTGCCTGGAACCCGGGACTAGCGGGGGGGCCCTACAATGAGCAGTTCTTC CAWNPGLAGGPYNEQFF
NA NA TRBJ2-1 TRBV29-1 TGCAGCATTGCCGTCTGGGGCGAGCAGTTCTTC CSIAVWGEQFF
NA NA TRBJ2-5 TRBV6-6 TGTGCCAGCAGTTACGGCCCGGGAGAGACCCAGTACTTC CASSYGPGETQYF
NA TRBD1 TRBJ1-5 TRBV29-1 TGCAGCGTTGGGACAGGACAGACTCAGCCCCAGCATTTT CSVGTGQTQPQHF
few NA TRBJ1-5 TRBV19 TGTGCCAGTAGTACCAGCGCCTACAATCAGCCCCAGCATTTT CASSTSAYNQPQHF